The sequence of this TCR beta chain was determined in a study of shared T cell receptors in the human thymus. CDR3 length equals 10 residues. V dropped 5 bases and J dropped 8 bases, with 9 bases sitting between them. The germline V gene has CDR1 SQVTM and CDR2 ANQGSEA. Assay: immunoSEQ multiplex PCR; the TCRdb copy retains only in-frame clones and omits some. Among 540,000 or so clones listed, 75% to 85% were seen once. Another study also made use of these data, one on human thymus T cells. That work states: Healthy Finnish infants undergoing corrective surgery for congenital heart defects were used as donors. Resections removed during corrective heart surgery provided the thymus tissue used.

The rearrangement links TRBV29-1 to TRBJ1-2; the D gene is possibly TRBD1 (5 bases). The sequence came from a boy younger than two with a congenital heart defect. The sample was thymocytes. The CDR3 is CSVSGNGYTF. The DNA of the CDR3 is TGCAGCGTTTCAGGGAACGGCTACACCTTC.